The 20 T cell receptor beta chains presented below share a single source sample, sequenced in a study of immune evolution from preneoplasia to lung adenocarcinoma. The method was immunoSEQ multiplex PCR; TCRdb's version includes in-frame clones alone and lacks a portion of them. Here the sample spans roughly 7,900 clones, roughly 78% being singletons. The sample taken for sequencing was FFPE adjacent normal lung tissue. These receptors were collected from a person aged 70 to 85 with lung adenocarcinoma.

DNA for the CDR3: TGTGCCAGCAGTGCCCAGGGGGCCTCGGTCACTGAAGCTTTCTTT. This translates into CASSAQGASVTEAFF. This rearrangement joins TRBV6-1 to TRBJ1-1; TRBD1 agrees at 8 bases. This CDR3 spans 15 amino acids. CDR1 MNHNS and CDR2 SASEGT come from the germline V gene. V was clipped by 4 bases and J by 4 bases; unmatched bases: 8.

CDR3 sequence (DNA): TGTGCCAGCAGTGAAAGGGGGCGAACGGCGGAGACCCAGTACTTC. This sequence encodes CASSERGRTAETQYF. The chain is built from TRBV2 and TRBJ2-5, with 7 bases that match TRBD1. The CDR3 has 15 residues. The J segment lost 5 bases and the V segment lost 2 bases, leaving 8 bases of the junction unmatched. Germline lookup yields CDR1 SNHLY and CDR2 FYNNEI.

CDR3 residues: CASSLGVAQYNEQFF. CDR3 bases: TGCGCCAGCAGCTTGGGGGTAGCGCAGTACAATGAGCAGTTCTTC. The J gene is TRBJ2-1, the V gene TRBV5-1; possible D gene TRBD2, 5 bases. CDR1 is SGHRS, CDR2 YFSETQ, per germline. There are 15 residues in the CDR3. The ends were cut back, 0 bases at V and 4 bases at J, with 11 bases in the middle.

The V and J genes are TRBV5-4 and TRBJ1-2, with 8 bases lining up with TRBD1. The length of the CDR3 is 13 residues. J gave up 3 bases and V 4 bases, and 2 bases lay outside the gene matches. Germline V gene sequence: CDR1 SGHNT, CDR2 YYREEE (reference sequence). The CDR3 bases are TGTGCCAGCAGCCAGACAGGGGACTATGGCTACACCTTC. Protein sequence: CASSQTGDYGYTF.

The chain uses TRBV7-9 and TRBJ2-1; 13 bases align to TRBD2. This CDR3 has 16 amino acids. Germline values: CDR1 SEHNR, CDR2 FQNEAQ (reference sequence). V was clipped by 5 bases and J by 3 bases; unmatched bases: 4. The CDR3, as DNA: TGTGCCAGCAGCAAAGGACTAGCGGGAGACTACAATGAGCAGTTCTTC. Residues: CASSKGLAGDYNEQFF.

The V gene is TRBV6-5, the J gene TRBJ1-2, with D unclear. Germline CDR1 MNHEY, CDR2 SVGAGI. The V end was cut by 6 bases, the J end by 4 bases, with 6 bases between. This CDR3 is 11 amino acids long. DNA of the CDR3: TGTGCCAGCAGCAACAGCTATGGCTACACCTTC. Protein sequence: CASSNSYGYTF.

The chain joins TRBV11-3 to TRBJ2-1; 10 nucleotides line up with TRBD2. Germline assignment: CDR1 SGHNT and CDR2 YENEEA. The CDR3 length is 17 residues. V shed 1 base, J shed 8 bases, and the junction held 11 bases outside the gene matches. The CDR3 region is CASSLGPSGRAGHEQFF. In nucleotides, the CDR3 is TGTGCCAGCAGCTTAGGCCCCAGCGGGAGGGCCGGCCATGAGCAGTTCTTC. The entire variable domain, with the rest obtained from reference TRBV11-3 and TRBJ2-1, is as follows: EAGVVQSPRYKIIEKKQPVAFWCNPISGHNTLYWYLQNLGQGPELLIRYENEEAVDDSQLPKDRFSAERLKGVDSTLKIQPAELGDSAVYLCASSLGPSGRAGHEQFFGPGTRLTVL.

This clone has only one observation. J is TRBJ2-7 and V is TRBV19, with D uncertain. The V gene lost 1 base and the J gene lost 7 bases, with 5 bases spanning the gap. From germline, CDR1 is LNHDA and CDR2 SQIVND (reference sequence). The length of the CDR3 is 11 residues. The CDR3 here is CASSIGREQYF. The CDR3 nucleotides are TGTGCCAGTAGTATAGGGCGAGAGCAGTACTTC.

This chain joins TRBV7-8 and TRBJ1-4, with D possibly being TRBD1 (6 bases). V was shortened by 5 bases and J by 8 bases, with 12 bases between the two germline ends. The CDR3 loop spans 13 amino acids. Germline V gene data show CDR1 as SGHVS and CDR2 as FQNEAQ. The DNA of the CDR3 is TGTGCCAGCAGCGTCCGACAGGAGGAAAAACTGTTTTTT. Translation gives CASSVRQEEKLFF.

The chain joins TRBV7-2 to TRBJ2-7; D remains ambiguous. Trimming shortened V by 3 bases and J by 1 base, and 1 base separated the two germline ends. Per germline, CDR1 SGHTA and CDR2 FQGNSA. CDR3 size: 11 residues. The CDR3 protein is CASSFSYEQYF. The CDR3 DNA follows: TGTGCCAGCAGCTTTTCCTACGAGCAGTACTTC. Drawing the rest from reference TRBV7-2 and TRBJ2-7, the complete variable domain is GAGVSQSPSNKVTEKGKDVELRCDPISGHTALYWYRQSLGQGLEFLIYFQGNSAPDKSGLPSDRFSAERTGGSVSTLTIQRTQQEDSAVYLCASSFSYEQYFGPGTRLTVT.

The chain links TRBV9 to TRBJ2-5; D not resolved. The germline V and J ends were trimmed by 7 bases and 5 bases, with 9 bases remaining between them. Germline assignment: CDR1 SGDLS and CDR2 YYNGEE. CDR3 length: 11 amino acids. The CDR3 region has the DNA TGTGCCAGCGGGCGTGCTGAGACCCAGTACTTC. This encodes CASGRAETQYF.

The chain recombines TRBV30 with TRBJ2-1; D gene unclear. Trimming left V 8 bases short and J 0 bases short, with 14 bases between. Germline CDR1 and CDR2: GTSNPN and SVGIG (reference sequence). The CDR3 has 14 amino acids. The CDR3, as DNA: TGTGCCCTACTACGGCAAAGCTCCTACAATGAGCAGTTCTTC. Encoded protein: CALLRQSSYNEQFF.

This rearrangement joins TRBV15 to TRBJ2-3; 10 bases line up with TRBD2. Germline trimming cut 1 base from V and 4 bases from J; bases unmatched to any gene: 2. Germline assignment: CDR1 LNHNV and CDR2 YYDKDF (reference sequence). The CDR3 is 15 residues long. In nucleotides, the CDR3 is TGTGCCACCAGCAGAGTTCTAGCGGGAGCAGATACGCAGTATTTT. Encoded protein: CATSRVLAGADTQYF.

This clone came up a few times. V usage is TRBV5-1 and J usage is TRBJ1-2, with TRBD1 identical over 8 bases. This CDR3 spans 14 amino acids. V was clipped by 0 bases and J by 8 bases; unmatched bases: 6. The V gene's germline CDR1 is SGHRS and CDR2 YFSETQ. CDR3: CASSLADRENGYTF. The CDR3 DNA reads TGCGCCAGCAGCTTGGCGGACAGGGAAAACGGCTACACCTTC.

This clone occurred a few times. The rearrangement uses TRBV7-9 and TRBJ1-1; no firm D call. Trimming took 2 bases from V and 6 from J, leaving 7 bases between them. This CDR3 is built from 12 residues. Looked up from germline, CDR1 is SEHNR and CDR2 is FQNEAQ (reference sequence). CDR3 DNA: TGTGCCAGCAGCTTAAGTTTGTCTGAAGCTTTCTTT. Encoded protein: CASSLSLSEAFF.

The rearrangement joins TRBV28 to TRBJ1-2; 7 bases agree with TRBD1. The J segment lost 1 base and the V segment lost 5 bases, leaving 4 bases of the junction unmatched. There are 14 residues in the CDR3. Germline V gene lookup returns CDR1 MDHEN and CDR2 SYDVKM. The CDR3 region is CASSVSGGNYGYTF. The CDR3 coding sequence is TGTGCCAGCAGTGTCTCAGGGGGTAACTATGGCTACACCTTC.

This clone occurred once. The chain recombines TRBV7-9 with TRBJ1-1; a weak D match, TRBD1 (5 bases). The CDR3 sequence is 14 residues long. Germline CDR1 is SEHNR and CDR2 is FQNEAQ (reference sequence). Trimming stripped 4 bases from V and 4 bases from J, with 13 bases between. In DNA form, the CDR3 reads TGTGCCAGCAGCTCAAGGGACGGGGCCACTGAAGCTTTCTTT. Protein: CASSSRDGATEAFF.

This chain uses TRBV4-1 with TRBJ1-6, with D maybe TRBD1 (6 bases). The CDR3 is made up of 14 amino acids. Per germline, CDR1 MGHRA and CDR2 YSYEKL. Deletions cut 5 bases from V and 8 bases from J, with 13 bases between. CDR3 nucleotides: TGCGCCAGCAGCGAGCGGACAGCCGATTCACCCCTCCACTTT. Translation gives CASSERTADSPLHF.

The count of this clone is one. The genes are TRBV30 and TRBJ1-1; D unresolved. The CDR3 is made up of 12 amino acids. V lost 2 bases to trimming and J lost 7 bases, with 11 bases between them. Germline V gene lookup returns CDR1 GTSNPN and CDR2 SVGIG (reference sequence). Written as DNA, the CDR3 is TGTGCCTGGAGTAGCCTGGGAGGTGAAGCTTTCTTT. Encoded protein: CAWSSLGGEAFF.

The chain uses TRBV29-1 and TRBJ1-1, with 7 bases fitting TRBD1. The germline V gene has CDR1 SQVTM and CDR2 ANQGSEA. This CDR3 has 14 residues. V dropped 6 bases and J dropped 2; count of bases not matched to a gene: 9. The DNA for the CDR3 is TGCAGCGTCAGGCGGACAGGCTTTAACACTGAAGCTTTCTTT. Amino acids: CSVRRTGFNTEAFF.